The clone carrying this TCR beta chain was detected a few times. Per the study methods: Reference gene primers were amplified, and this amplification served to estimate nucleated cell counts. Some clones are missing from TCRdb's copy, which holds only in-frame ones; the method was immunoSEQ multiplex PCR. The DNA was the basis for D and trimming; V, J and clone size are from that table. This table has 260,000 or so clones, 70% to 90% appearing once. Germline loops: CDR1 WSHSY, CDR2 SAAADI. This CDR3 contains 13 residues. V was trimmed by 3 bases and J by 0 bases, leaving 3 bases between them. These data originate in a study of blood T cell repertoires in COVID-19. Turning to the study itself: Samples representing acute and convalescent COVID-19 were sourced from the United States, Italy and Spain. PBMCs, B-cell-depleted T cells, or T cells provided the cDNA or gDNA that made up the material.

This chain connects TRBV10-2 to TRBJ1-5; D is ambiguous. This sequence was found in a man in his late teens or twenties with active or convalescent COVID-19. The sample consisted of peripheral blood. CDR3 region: CASSDSSNQPQHF. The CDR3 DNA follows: TGCGCCAGCAGTGACTCTAGCAATCAGCCCCAGCATTTT.